This passage covers 27 T cell receptor beta chains from one sample sequenced in a study of CD8+ T cells in alopecia areata. Reverse transcription of extracted RNA yielded cDNA, which provided the sequencing template. Clones were sequenced by immunoSEQ multiplex PCR, and TCRdb holds only the in-frame ones, with some missing. The table includes 90,000 to 120,000 clones, under 60% detected once. The sequenced sample was NKG2D-low CD8+ T cells sorted from blood. These receptors came from a human donor with alopecia areata.

The rearrangement links TRBV14 to TRBJ2-7; 8 bases are a match to TRBD1. The CDR3 length is 15 residues. Trimming removed 4 bases from V and 3 bases from J; junction bases left unmatched: 8. Germline CDR1 is SGHDN and CDR2 is FVKESK. This CDR3 reads CASSPGTGPLYEQYF. The CDR3 DNA reads as TGTGCCAGCAGCCCCGGGACAGGCCCCCTCTACGAGCAGTACTTC.

The chain carries TRBV4-1 and TRBJ2-1, with D uncertain. The CDR3 totals 12 residues. With 1 base removed from V and 7 bases from J, the gap between germline ends came to 5 bases. Germline CDR1 and CDR2: MGHRA and YSYEKL. The CDR3: CASSQGANEQFF. The CDR3 DNA is TGCGCCAGCAGCCAAGGAGCTAATGAGCAGTTCTTC.

This chain joins TRBV7-2 and TRBJ2-5, with 9 bases fitting TRBD1. Germline values: CDR1 SGHTA, CDR2 FQGNSA. V lost 3 bases to trimming and J lost 3 bases; unmatched junction nucleotides: 2. CDR3 length: 14 amino acids. The CDR3 sequence: CASSFRDREETQYF. The DNA of the CDR3 is TGTGCCAGCAGCTTCCGGGACAGGGAAGAGACCCAGTACTTC.

The rearrangement uses TRBV5-6 and TRBJ2-5, with D perhaps matching TRBD2 (5 bases). Between the trimmed V and J ends, which lost 0 bases and 7 bases, there was a span of 16 bases. CDR3 length: 15 residues. Germline CDR1 is SGHDT and CDR2 is YYEEEE. Written as DNA, the CDR3 is TGTGCCAGCAGCTTGGGCGGCGTAGCGTCAGTGACCCAGTACTTC. Translation gives CASSLGGVASVTQYF.

The rearrangement uses TRBV29-1 and TRBJ1-2; TRBD1 matches at 8 bases. Germline trimming cut 6 bases from V and 3 bases from J; bases unmatched to any gene: 0. Germline CDR1 is SQVTM and CDR2 is ANQGSEA. The CDR3 sequence is 11 residues long. CDR3 sequence reads: CSVTGDYGYTF. The CDR3 nucleotides read TGCAGCGTGACAGGGGACTATGGCTACACCTTC.

This clone was seen only a few times. This chain connects TRBV10-3 to TRBJ2-3, with D tentatively TRBD2 (5 bases). This CDR3 is 16 amino acids long. V lost 0 bases and J 2 bases, leaving 12 bases between the germline ends. Per germline, CDR1 ENHRY and CDR2 SYGVKD. For the CDR3, the DNA is TGTGCCATCAGTGAGTCGACTTTGACTAACACAGATACGCAGTATTTT. Its protein product is CAISESTLTNTDTQYF.

In this sample, this clone turned up a few times. The J gene is TRBJ2-3, the V gene TRBV29-1, with TRBD2 matching 8 bases. The germline V gene encodes CDR1 SQVTM and CDR2 ANQGSEA. V shed 3 bases and J 4 bases; nucleotides not matched to a gene: 6. The CDR3 contains 14 residues. The CDR3 region is CSVDTEREPDTQYF. The DNA of the CDR3 is TGCAGCGTTGATACGGAGCGGGAGCCAGATACGCAGTATTTT.

V usage is TRBV9 and J usage is TRBJ2-3; D is uncertain. Germline values: CDR1 SGDLS, CDR2 YYNGEE. This CDR3 region has 12 residues. The V gene lost 5 bases and the J gene lost 6 bases, with 10 bases spanning the gap. The CDR3 DNA follows: TGTGCCAGCAGTCCCGCGTCGGATACGCAGTATTTT. Protein sequence: CASSPASDTQYF.

V and J are TRBV9 and TRBJ2-1; 9 bases are a match to TRBD2. Trimming at V came to 0 bases and at J to 6 bases, leaving 4 bases not matched to a gene. Germline CDR1 SGDLS, CDR2 YYNGEE. CDR3 size: 15 residues. CDR3 DNA sequence: TGTGCCAGCAGCGTAGTGGCGGGAGGGCTCAATGAGCAGTTCTTC. This gives the protein CASSVVAGGLNEQFF.

The rearrangement uses TRBV7-6 and TRBJ2-7; 7 nucleotides match TRBD2. The CDR3 runs to 14 residues. The trim removed 0 bases at V and 5 bases at J, leaving 4 bases unmatched. Germline assignment: CDR1 SGHVS and CDR2 FNYEAQ. CDR3 sequence reads: CASSLAGGGDEQYF. CDR3 in DNA: TGTGCCAGCAGCTTAGCGGGGGGAGGGGACGAGCAGTACTTC.

The rearrangement joins TRBV5-1 to TRBJ2-7; no reliable D call. Germline V gene sequence: CDR1 SGHRS, CDR2 YFSETQ. Trimming pared 3 bases from V and 0 bases from J, leaving 10 bases between. The CDR3 extends over 14 amino acids. The CDR3 coding sequence is TGCGCCAGCAGCTGGAGTGGCAGCTCCTACGAGCAGTACTTC. Translation: CASSWSGSSYEQYF.

This chain joins TRBV13 and TRBJ2-7, with TRBD1 identical over 7 bases. Germline CDR1 and CDR2: PRHDT and FYEKMQ (reference sequence). This CDR3 is 17 amino acids long. J was trimmed by 4 bases and V by 5 bases; bases with no gene match: 17. The DNA of the CDR3 is TGTGCCAGCAGCCAAAGACCGGACAGGACTGACGTATACGAGCAGTACTTC. Amino acids: CASSQRPDRTDVYEQYF.

CDR3 in DNA: TGTGCCTGGTCCCCCTGGGGGGGAACATCAGATACGCAGTATTTT. Translating it yields CAWSPWGGTSDTQYF. J is TRBJ2-3 and V is TRBV30, with 7 nucleotides matching TRBD2. This CDR3 is 15 amino acids long. CDR1 and CDR2 (germline): GTSNPN, SVGIG (reference sequence). V lost 5 bases, J lost 4 bases, and 12 bases stayed unmatched.

This clone was seen a handful of times. The chain is built from TRBV7-9 and TRBJ2-7; 9 bases agree with TRBD1. V shed 5 bases, J shed 5 bases, and the junction held 10 bases outside the gene matches. CDR1 and CDR2 from the germline V gene are SEHNR and FQNEAQ (reference sequence). This CDR3 has 15 amino acids. The CDR3 spells CASSPPRTGVHEQYF. The CDR3 DNA follows: TGTGCCAGCAGCCCACCCCGGACAGGGGTGCACGAGCAGTACTTC.

The gene calls are TRBV29-1 and TRBJ2-7; possible D gene TRBD1, 5 bases. Germline CDR1 reads SQVTM; CDR2 reads ANQGSEA. V lost 3 bases and J lost 2, with 11 bases in between. The CDR3 is 13 amino acids. CDR3 in DNA: TGCAGCGTTGAGAGTGACAGCCCCTACGAGCAGTACTTC. It codes for CSVESDSPYEQYF.

Only a few counts were recorded for this clone. The chain employs TRBV13 and TRBJ2-3; D call uncertain. Germline V gene lookup returns CDR1 PRHDT and CDR2 FYEKMQ (reference sequence). Trimming left V 4 bases short and J 3 bases short, with 14 bases between. The length of the CDR3 is 15 residues. The CDR3, as DNA: TGTGCCAGCAGCTCGACGGGCCTCGGGACAGATACGCAGTATTTT. Translation: CASSSTGLGTDTQYF.

This clone appeared a few times. V gene TRBV4-1 combines with J gene TRBJ1-5; no reliable D call. The CDR3 runs 15 residues. Trimming pared 2 bases from V and 0 bases from J, leaving 8 bases between. Germline CDR1 is MGHRA and CDR2 is YSYEKL. The CDR3 region is CASSQTPASNQPQHF. The CDR3 nucleotides read TGCGCCAGCAGCCAAACACCGGCTAGCAATCAGCCCCAGCATTTT.

The chain uses TRBV5-6 and TRBJ2-7, with TRBD2 matching 13 bases. The CDR3 has 14 amino acids. J was trimmed by 6 bases and V by 2 bases; bases with no gene match: 2. From germline, CDR1 is SGHDT and CDR2 YYEEEE. DNA for the CDR3: TGTGCCAGCAGCTTCGGACTAGCGGGAGCCGAGCAGTACTTC. It yields the protein CASSFGLAGAEQYF.

The rearrangement joins TRBV5-1 to TRBJ1-1, with TRBD1 identical over 7 bases. The CDR3 is 15 amino acids. Germline V gives CDR1 SGHRS, CDR2 YFSETQ. The J segment lost 0 bases and the V segment lost 3 bases, leaving 5 bases of the junction unmatched. The DNA of the CDR3 is TGCGCCAGCAGCTCCCTTCAGGGGGTGAACACTGAAGCTTTCTTT. It specifies CASSSLQGVNTEAFF.

This clone was counted between two and nine times. The gene calls are TRBV5-1 and TRBJ2-1; 10 bases are a match to TRBD2. Trimming at V came to 8 bases and at J to 6 bases, leaving 8 bases not matched to a gene. There are 14 residues in the CDR3. CDR1 is SGHRS, CDR2 YFSETQ, per germline. CDR3 DNA: TGCGCCAGTCTAGCGGGAGATTCGGTCAATGAGCAGTTCTTC. Translated: CASLAGDSVNEQFF.

The chain employs TRBV7-8 and TRBJ2-1; 11 bases are shared with TRBD2. The CDR3 totals 17 residues. The germline CDR1 and CDR2 sequences are SGHVS and FQNEAQ. V was pared by 2 bases and J by 6 bases, with 9 bases of the junction left unmatched. In DNA, the CDR3 is TGTGCCAGCAGCTTATCGATTAGCGGGAGGGCCTTCAATGAGCAGTTCTTC. Amino acid sequence: CASSLSISGRAFNEQFF.

The V and J genes are TRBV11-1 and TRBJ2-1; TRBD2 matches at 8 bases. CDR3 length: 16 residues. Germline V lookup: CDR1 SGHAT, CDR2 FQDESV (reference sequence). V lost 5 bases to trimming and J lost 0 bases; unmatched junction nucleotides: 6. CDR3 sequence reads: CASSATSGSSYNEQFF. The CDR3 DNA is TGTGCCAGCAGCGCTACTAGCGGTAGCTCCTACAATGAGCAGTTCTTC.

Only one count was recorded for this clone. The J gene is TRBJ2-7, the V gene TRBV5-6; D is perhaps TRBD2 (5 bases). Trimming shortened V by 0 bases and J by 4 bases, and 8 bases separated the two germline ends. CDR3 length: 13 residues. In germline, CDR1 is SGHDT, CDR2 YYEEEE. In DNA form, the CDR3 reads TGTGCCAGCAGCTTGGAGGCGGGTTACGAGCAGTACTTC. As protein: CASSLEAGYEQYF.

This clone was observed a few times. The chain combines TRBV6-6 with TRBJ2-6; D gene unclear. The germline CDR1 and CDR2 sequences are MNHNY and SVGAGI (reference sequence). Deletions cut 4 bases from V and 4 bases from J, with 2 bases between. The CDR3 totals 12 residues. The CDR3 region is CASSWGANVLTF. In nucleotides, the CDR3 is TGTGCCAGCAGTTGGGGGGCCAACGTCCTGACTTTC.

This chain joins TRBV15 and TRBJ2-1; no firm D call. CDR1 and CDR2 from the germline V gene are LNHNV and YYDKDF (reference sequence). The V and J ends lost 4 bases and 7 bases respectively, with 14 bases between them. The length of the CDR3 is 14 residues. This CDR3 reads CATSTYSSGNEQFF. The DNA for the CDR3 is TGTGCCACCAGCACCTATAGTAGTGGGAATGAGCAGTTCTTC. Using reference TRBV15 and TRBJ2-1 for the parts outside the CDR3, the full variable domain is DAMVIQNPRYQVTQFGKPVTLSCSQTLNHNVMYWYQQKSSQAPKLLFHYYDKDFNNEADTPDNFQSRRPNTSFCFLDIRSPGLGDTAMYLCATSTYSSGNEQFFGPGTRLTVL.

The table lists this clone with a few counts. The chain uses TRBV27 and TRBJ2-5, with TRBD2 matching 8 bases. V was pared by 3 bases and J by 2 bases, with 5 bases of the junction left unmatched. CDR3 length: 15 amino acids. Germline loops: CDR1 MNHEY, CDR2 SMNVEV (reference sequence). Written as DNA, the CDR3 is TGTGCCAGCAGTTTTATTACTAGCGGTCAAGAGACCCAGTACTTC. It encodes CASSFITSGQETQYF.

The chain couples TRBV28 to TRBJ1-2, with 8 bases lining up with TRBD1. CDR3 length: 14 amino acids. With V trimmed by 6 bases and J by 6 bases, 9 bases remained unmatched. Germline V gene lookup returns CDR1 MDHEN and CDR2 SYDVKM. DNA for the CDR3: TGTGCCAGCAGCGGCCCAGGGGGCGGTGATGGCTACACCTTC. Protein: CASSGPGGGDGYTF.